These 2 T cell receptor beta chains share one sample of origin, sequenced in a study of PD-L1 blockade in urothelial cancer. Using immunoSEQ multiplex PCR, the repertoire was profiled, and TCRdb retains in-frame clones only, with some absent. Among about 45,000 clones listed, about four fifths were seen once. Described time point: peripheral blood 6 weeks after treatment start. The sample here was PBMCs, taken around atezolizumab (anti-PD-L1) treatment. The receptors here all came from a man in his fifties or sixties with urothelial cancer.

V gene TRBV6-5 combines with J gene TRBJ2-7, with D possibly TRBD2 on 7 matching bases. This CDR3 contains 15 residues. Trimming left V 6 bases short and J 3 bases short, with 18 bases between. Germline loops: CDR1 MNHEY, CDR2 SVGAGI. DNA for the CDR3: TGTGCCAGCAGCCTCGAGGGGGGAGGGTTCTACGAGCAGTACTTC. It encodes CASSLEGGGFYEQYF.

This chain links TRBV2 with TRBJ2-5, with 12 bases that match TRBD2. With V trimmed by 7 bases and J by 4 bases, 10 bases remained unmatched. The CDR3 length is 16 residues. The germline CDR1 and CDR2 sequences are SNHLY and FYNNEI. The CDR3 nucleotides are TGTGCCAGCACCAAAGAAGCTAGCGGGGGGGGAGAGACCCAGTACTTC. It encodes CASTKEASGGGETQYF.